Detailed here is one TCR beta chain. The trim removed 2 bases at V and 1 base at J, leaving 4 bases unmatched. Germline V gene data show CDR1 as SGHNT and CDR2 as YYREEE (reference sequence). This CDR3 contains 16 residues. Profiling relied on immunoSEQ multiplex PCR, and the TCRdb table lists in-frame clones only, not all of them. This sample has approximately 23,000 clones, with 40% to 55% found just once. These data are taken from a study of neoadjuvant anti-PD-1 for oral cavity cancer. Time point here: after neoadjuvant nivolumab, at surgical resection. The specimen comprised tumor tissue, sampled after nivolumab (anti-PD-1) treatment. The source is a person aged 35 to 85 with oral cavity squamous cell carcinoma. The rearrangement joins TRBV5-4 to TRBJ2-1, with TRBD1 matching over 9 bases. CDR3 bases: TGTGCCAGCAGCTTACCCGGGACAGGGTCCTACAATGAGCAGTTCTTC. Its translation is CASSLPGTGSYNEQFF.